Detailed here is one T cell receptor (beta chain). The clone's antigen remains unknown. No much larger clonotype is one base removed from it; base qualities were not supplied. The data belong to a study of post-analysis software for immune sequencing data (dated by TCRdb to about 2015). For the wider study: Relapsing-remitting, secondary progressive and progressive-relapsing multiple sclerosis were recorded as disease courses, and subtype annotation was lacking for some patients. The patient repertoires were set against eleven to twelve previously published healthy control repertoires from donors whose ages ranged from about 6 to 25 years. A subset of samples was prepared in parallel using single-end sample barcoding, then pooled and co-amplified after Illumina adapter ligation. General conclusions and limits of the study: Significantly higher frequencies in patients than in controls were found for about 5 TRBV segments, including TRBV5-6, TRBV5-1 and TRBV20-1. Multiple sclerosis patients had significantly lower normalized Chao1 diversity than controls, a result that suggests substantial peripheral T-cell clonal expansion. The multiple sclerosis patient group was slightly younger than the control group. Direct clustering with F measure revealed strong co-clustering of samples prepared in the same batch, which led to a batch-effect correction.

The CDR3 has 11 amino acids, counting the end cysteine and phenylalanine. The only DNA kept is the CDR3, 33 bases in frame from the first base. Taken from the germline V gene, the CDR1 and CDR2 loops are MDHEN and SYDVKM. The V end loses 5 bases and the J end loses 4 bases, and a stretch of 5 bases separates them. Library method: PCR. Reads for this sample came from an Illumina HiSeq 2500. Unique molecular identifiers were incorporated into TCR beta cDNA libraries to reduce PCR and sequencing biases. Approximately 500,000 cDNA molecules were obtained per 1 to 10 million input T cells, so each molecule approximated one T cell. The same protocol used for the earlier healthy control dataset was applied to prepare and sequence the patient libraries. Within a given batch, samples were prepared together, multiplexed and sequenced on the same HiSeq lane. For the original study's pipeline: Raw barcoded reads were processed with MIGEC, discarding single-read molecular identifier groups before consensus assembly and CDR3 extraction. Clonotype tables were post-analysed with VDJtools, normalizing diversity by down-sampling all datasets to the smallest sample size. To correct batch-related cross-sample contamination, repertoire overlap clustering matched CDR3 amino acid sequences but not nucleotide sequences. The public reads were run again by TCRdb, first through fastp at Q25 and then through MiXCR, and only productive beta chains were kept. Rows matching on CDR3 protein sequence are summarized as one entry with the most common DNA and genes. Clone size and V and J calls follow TCRdb, not the original study. For this sample there are hundreds of thousands of distinct CDR3 sequences; around 27% appear just once. Around 0.55% of the sample rests with the top ten.

TCR beta repertoires were profiled from peripheral blood of roughly 13 young patients with multiple sclerosis to demonstrate the VDJtools post-analysis software. The multiple sclerosis patients were children and adolescents ranging in age from roughly 6 to 15 years. Specimen: blood. This receptor chain uses TRBV28 and TRBJ1-2; a confident D gene designation cannot be given. The TCR sequence derives from a girl aged 5-17 years with multiple sclerosis. The CDR3 region has the sequence CASSTAYGYTF. The DNA sequence is given as TGTGCCAGCAGTACAGCCTATGGCTACACCTTC.